This entry concerns a single T cell receptor beta chain. Its antigen remains unidentified. It was RNA transcripts that yielded the amplified TCR beta CDR3 regions. First-round RT-PCR with HTBI primers amplified the TCR CDR3 region. TCRdb passed the multiplex PCR reads through MiXCR, listing each CDR3 protein once. Here the sample spans about 590,000 distinct CDR3 sequences, 15% to 18% being singletons. V was pared by 5 bases and J by 1 base, with 12 bases between. The V gene's germline CDR1 is WNHNN and CDR2 SYGVQD (reference sequence). The CDR3 runs to 15 residues. Across 18 months, stable Graves' hyperthyroidism was marked by no progression to ophthalmopathy. Extraction of PBMCs used 8.5 to 10 ml of fresh peripheral blood. This sample was taken from a study of T cells in Graves' hyperthyroidism and ophthalmopathy. Study outcomes and limitations: Ophthalmopathy was predicted by the model a median of approximately six months ahead of onset.

The chain recombines TRBV10-1 with TRBJ1-5; D not certain. The TCR was taken from a woman aged 25 to 39 with Graves' hyperthyroidism. The source material was blood. The CDR3, as DNA: TGCGCCAGCAGTAGAAACGGGAACAGCAATCAGCCCCAGCATTTT. This translates into CASSRNGNSNQPQHF.